One sample yielded the 2 T cell receptor beta chains listed below, sequenced in a study of blood T cells in healthy people across ages. Together with a sample-barcoded 5' primer, a J-beta primer mix was included in a second PCR lasting about 7 to 11 cycles. TCRdb called the 5' RACE reads again in MiXCR, with one record for every CDR3 protein. The table includes approximately 780,000 distinct CDR3 sequences, around 24% detected once. The data were also submitted as part of a second study, on T cells of mothers and their children.

The sequenced sample consisted of blood. These receptors were taken from a boy between 10 and 17 years old in good health.

This sequence joins TRBV21-1 and TRBJ2-2. TRBV21-1 is deemed a pseudogene. The CDR3 is 18 amino acids. CDR3 sequence (DNA): TGTGCCAGCAGGAGAAAAGCACTCAAAAGGCTTAACACCGGGGAGCTGTTTTTT. This sequence encodes CASRRKALKRLNTGELFF.

The table lists this clonotype with many counts. This chain connects TRBV5-1 to TRBJ2-7; the D call may be TRBD1 or TRBD2 (5 bases each). Trimming cost V 4 bases and J 5 bases, with 10 bases left between them. The germline V gene has CDR1 SGHRS and CDR2 YFSETQ. The CDR3 totals 12 residues. CDR3 protein: CASSRQGDEQYF. CDR3 DNA: TGCGCCAGCAGCCGGCAGGGAGACGAGCAGTACTTC.